The 28 T cell receptor beta chains reported below all come from one sample, sequenced in a study of neurological immune-mediated disorders. TCRdb reprocessed the 5' RACE reads with MiXCR, giving one entry per CDR3 protein. The sample comprises some 37,000 distinct CDR3 sequences, around an eighth of which are singletons, and 20% to 30% rests with the top ten. The sequenced sample was PBMCs. Receptor source: a woman in her forties or fifties with HTLV-1-associated myelopathy (HAM/TSP).

This sequence joins TRBV7-8 and TRBJ2-3; weak D call: TRBD2 (5 bases). Germline CDR1 SGHVS, CDR2 FQNEAQ. Trimming shortened V by 2 bases and J by 15 bases, and 18 bases separated the two germline ends. There are 13 residues in the CDR3. The CDR3 sequence: CASSLRTVGGHYF. The CDR3 nucleotides read TGTGCCAGCAGCTTAAGGACGGTGGGCGGGCATTATTTT.

This clonotype was observed at least ten times. The genes are TRBV20-1 and TRBJ2-5, with D possibly being TRBD1 (6 bases). The CDR3 extends over 15 amino acids. Germline V lookup: CDR1 DFQATT, CDR2 SNEGSKA (reference sequence). V was pared by 1 base and J by 5 bases, with 17 bases between. The CDR3: CSARVAAGEGETQYF. In DNA, the CDR3 is TGCAGTGCTAGAGTTGCGGCAGGGGAAGGGGAGACCCAGTACTTC.

There are many counts of this clonotype. This sequence joins TRBV6-6 and TRBJ2-7; a weak D match, TRBD1 (7 bases). CDR1 MNHNY and CDR2 SVGAGI come from the germline V gene (reference sequence). The V and J ends lost 0 bases and 6 bases respectively, with 18 bases between them. CDR3 length equals 16 residues. The DNA of the CDR3 is TGTGCCAGCAGTTACTCGGGCAGGGGGGAAGCCACCGAGCAGTACGTC. It is translated as CASSYSGRGEATEQYV.

In this sample, this clonotype turned up many times. The chain joins TRBV29-1 to TRBJ1-1; TRBD1 is a possible D gene (5 bases). In germline, CDR1 is SQVTM, CDR2 ANQGSEA. Trimming shortened V by 5 bases and J by 0 bases, and 10 bases separated the two germline ends. This CDR3 is built from 13 residues. CDR3 sequence reads: CSVQGQLNTEAFF. The DNA of the CDR3 is TGCAGCGTTCAGGGCCAACTGAACACTGAAGCTTTCTTT.

In its sample, this clonotype was seen many times. The J gene is TRBJ1-2, the V gene TRBV10-3, with D possibly TRBD1 on 5 matching bases. The CDR3 is 14 amino acids. Trimming cost V 1 base and J 6 bases, with 12 bases left between them. In germline, CDR1 is ENHRY, CDR2 SYGVKD. The CDR3 DNA follows: TGTGCCATCAGTGAGTGGAGGGGCGAAAATGGCTACACCTTC. Its protein product is CAISEWRGENGYTF.

This clonotype was counted at least ten times. This chain connects TRBV28 to TRBJ2-3; the D gene is possibly TRBD1 (6 bases). The V gene's germline CDR1 is MDHEN and CDR2 SYDVKM. The CDR3 contains 16 residues. Trimming pared 6 bases from V and 1 base from J, leaving 17 bases between. CDR3 coding DNA: TGTGCCAGCAGCCGGCCACAGGGAACGGGCACAGATACGCAGTATTTT. Protein product: CASSRPQGTGTDTQYF.

Many counts were recorded for this clonotype. The chain carries TRBV5-6 and TRBJ2-5, with TRBD2 matching 9 bases. V was pared by 3 bases and J by 1 base, with 4 bases of the junction left unmatched. Germline V lookup: CDR1 SGHDT, CDR2 YYEEEE. The CDR3 runs to 15 residues. The CDR3 loop is CASSYRGGAQETQYF. CDR3 sequence (DNA): TGTGCCAGCAGCTACCGCGGGGGGGCCCAAGAGACCCAGTACTTC.

This clonotype was found many times. The gene calls are TRBV20-1 and TRBJ2-7; a weak D match, TRBD2 (6 bases). With 6 bases removed from V and 7 bases from J, the gap between germline ends came to 16 bases. CDR1 is DFQATT and CDR2 is SNEGSKA in the germline V gene (reference sequence). CDR3 length: 12 amino acids. The CDR3 reads CSATEGLREQYF. CDR3 sequence (DNA): TGCAGTGCCACGGAGGGCCTCCGAGAGCAGTACTTC.

This clonotype has a count of ten or more. The genes are TRBV5-1 and TRBJ1-5, with a tentative D call TRBD1 (5 bases). The CDR3 has 14 residues. Trimming took 1 base from V and 4 from J, leaving 9 bases between them. CDR1 and CDR2 (germline): SGHRS, YFSETQ. In DNA, the CDR3 is TGCGCCAGCAGCTTGAACGACAGAAATCAGCCCCAGCATTTT. Protein product: CASSLNDRNQPQHF. The full variable domain, rest sourced from reference TRBV5-1 and TRBJ1-5, is KAGVTQTPRYLIKTRGQQVTLSCSPISGHRSVSWYQQTPGQGLQFLFEYFSETQRNKGNFPGRFSGRQFSNSRSEMNVSTLELGDSALYLCASSLNDRNQPQHFGDGTRLSIL.

Many counts were recorded for this clonotype. The chain links TRBV20-1 to TRBJ2-5; 11 positions agree with TRBD2. V shed 6 bases and J 3 bases; nucleotides not matched to a gene: 3. Germline lookup yields CDR1 DFQATT and CDR2 SNEGSKA (reference sequence). The CDR3 is made up of 13 amino acids. DNA of the CDR3: TGCAGTGCGCCGACTAGCGGGGAAGAGACCCAGTACTTC. Protein: CSAPTSGEETQYF.

This clonotype was seen repeatedly, ten times or more. The V and J genes are TRBV9 and TRBJ2-5; tentatively, D is TRBD1 (6 bases). The CDR3 spans 14 residues. Germline-derived CDR1 and CDR2 are SGDLS and YYNGEE. V was shortened by 3 bases and J by 5 bases, with 14 bases between the two germline ends. The CDR3 nucleotides are TGTGCCAGCAGCGCCGAACAGGGATGGGAGACCCAGTACTTC. Translation gives CASSAEQGWETQYF.

This clonotype was counted many times. This rearrangement joins TRBV20-1 to TRBJ1-3, with a weak D call TRBD1 (6 bases). CDR3 length: 12 residues. V was cut by 6 bases and J by 4 bases, with 10 bases left in between. The germline V gene encodes CDR1 DFQATT and CDR2 SNEGSKA (reference sequence). CDR3 in amino acids: CSARGSGNTIYF. CDR3 nucleotide sequence: TGCAGTGCCAGGGGTTCAGGAAACACCATATATTTT.

A few counts support this clonotype. The chain combines TRBV20-1 with TRBJ2-5; no clear D gene. CDR3 size: 13 residues. V was trimmed by 3 bases and J by 4 bases, leaving 12 bases between them. The germline gives CDR1 DFQATT, CDR2 SNEGSKA (reference sequence). CDR3 coding DNA: TGCAGTGCTAGTGCCGAAGTCGCAGAGACCCAGTACTTC. This translates into CSASAEVAETQYF.

This clonotype showed up just a few times. V usage is TRBV5-1 and J usage is TRBJ1-2; 7 nucleotides match TRBD1. Germline V gene lookup returns CDR1 SGHRS and CDR2 YFSETQ. This CDR3 contains 14 residues. Losses at the gene ends were 2 bases for V and 8 bases for J; bases not matched to a gene: 9. The CDR3: CASSFVWGDSGYTF. CDR3 bases: TGCGCCAGCAGCTTTGTATGGGGGGACAGCGGCTACACCTTC.

This clonotype has a count of ten or more. J is TRBJ2-7 and V is TRBV4-3, with no clear D. Per germline, CDR1 LGHNA and CDR2 YSLEER. This CDR3 contains 16 residues. V was trimmed by 4 bases and J by 6 bases, leaving 22 bases between them. The CDR3 is CASSPTTPGLPSEQYF. The CDR3 region has the DNA TGCGCCAGCAGCCCTACCACCCCGGGCCTGCCGTCCGAGCAGTACTTC.

The chain recombines TRBV4-1 with TRBJ2-1, with D possibly matching TRBD2 (6 bases). The germline CDR1 and CDR2 sequences are MGHRA and YSYEKL. Between the trimmed V and J ends, which lost 0 bases and 7 bases, there was a span of 19 bases. The CDR3 spans 17 residues. The CDR3 protein is CASSQERGRDLRNEQFF. CDR3 DNA sequence: TGCGCCAGCAGCCAAGAGCGGGGCAGGGATTTAAGGAATGAGCAGTTCTTC.

V gene TRBV27 combines with J gene TRBJ1-5; 10 bases fit TRBD1. This CDR3 has 17 residues. The V segment lost 6 bases and the J segment 4 bases; nucleotides outside the gene matches: 12. CDR1 is MNHEY, CDR2 SMNVEV, per germline (reference sequence). The CDR3 reads CASSRGFGQGENQPQHF. In DNA form, the CDR3 reads TGTGCCAGCAGCCGCGGATTCGGACAGGGGGAAAATCAGCCCCAGCATTTT.

The sample holds a few counts of this clonotype. For the CDR3, the DNA is TGTGCCAGCAGCTTGGATGGGGTCCCCTCTGGCTACACCTTC. Its protein is CASSLDGVPSGYTF. The genes are TRBV5-6 and TRBJ1-2; no reliable D call. V dropped 0 bases and J dropped 7 bases, with 13 bases sitting between them. The CDR3 totals 14 residues. Per germline, CDR1 SGHDT and CDR2 YYEEEE. The full variable domain, in which reference TRBV5-6 and TRBJ1-2 provide the parts outside the CDR3, is DAGVTQSPTHLIKTRGQQVTLRCSPKSGHDTVSWYQQALGQGPQFIFQYYEEEERQRGNFPDRFSGHQFPNYSSELNVNALLLGDSALYLCASSLDGVPSGYTFGSGTRLTVV.

This chain joins TRBV20-1 and TRBJ2-3, with 10 bases aligning to TRBD2. With 1 base clipped from V and 4 bases from J, the junction kept 11 bases outside the gene matches. There are 17 residues in the CDR3. Looked up from germline, CDR1 is DFQATT and CDR2 is SNEGSKA (reference sequence). The DNA of the CDR3 is TGCAGTGCTAGAGTGTGGCTAGCGGGGGAGCCACCAGATACGCAGTATTTT. Its protein is CSARVWLAGEPPDTQYF.

This clonotype showed up many times. This chain links TRBV3-1 with TRBJ1-1, with TRBD1 as a possible D gene (5 bases). The CDR3 sequence is 15 residues long. The V gene's germline CDR1 is LGHDT and CDR2 YNNKEL (reference sequence). V was shortened by 0 bases and J by 0 bases, with 8 bases between the two germline ends. Here the CDR3 reads CASSQDEGMNTEAFF. The DNA of the CDR3 is TGTGCCAGCAGCCAAGATGAGGGGATGAACACTGAAGCTTTCTTT.

The sample holds many counts of this clonotype. The chain has TRBV12-3 or TRBV12-4 and TRBJ1-1, with TRBD1 as a possible D gene (5 bases). V dropped 2 bases and J dropped 10 bases, with 20 bases sitting between them. This CDR3 region has 15 residues. The CDR3 reads CASSLRGRSRVGAFF. The CDR3 nucleotides read TGTGCCAGCAGTTTAAGGGGCAGGTCTCGGGTAGGAGCTTTCTTT.

This clonotype was observed many times. The J gene is TRBJ2-2, the V gene TRBV7-2, with 13 positions matching TRBD2. Germline V CDR1 and CDR2: SGHTA, FQGNSA. V shed 5 bases, J shed 1 base, and the junction held 4 bases outside the gene matches. This CDR3 is 17 amino acids long. DNA of the CDR3: TGTGCCAGCAGCGCCAGGACTAGCGGGGGGAACACCGGGGAGCTGTTTTTT. Encoded protein: CASSARTSGGNTGELFF.

This clonotype was seen more than once but under ten times. The chain combines TRBV5-1 with TRBJ2-7, with D maybe TRBD1 (6 bases). The V end lost 6 bases, the J end lost 0 bases, and 13 bases lay between the germline ends. Germline CDR1 and CDR2: SGHRS and YFSETQ. The CDR3 consists of 14 residues. CDR3 nucleotides: TGCGCCAGCAAGCAGGGGTTTAGCTCCTACGAGCAGTACTTC. This gives the protein CASKQGFSSYEQYF.

A remark on this clonotype: The junction departs from the called germline gene at one end, perhaps through a read error. The chain joins TRBV3-1 to TRBJ2-2; either TRBD1 or TRBD2 may supply D (5 bases each). The germline V gene encodes CDR1 LGHDT and CDR2 YNNKEL (reference sequence). This CDR3 has 15 amino acids. CDR3: CASSQGVARTGALFF. CDR3 nucleotides: TGTGCCAGCAGCCAAGGGGTTGCGAGAACCGGGGCGCTGTTTTTT.

In this sample, this clonotype turned up many times. The chain joins TRBV12-3 or TRBV12-4 to TRBJ1-6, with unresolved D. The CDR3 extends over 14 amino acids. V was clipped by 0 bases and J by 8 bases, with 8 bases between them. CDR3 region: CASSLAAGYSPLHF. The CDR3 coding sequence is TGTGCCAGCAGTTTAGCGGCCGGATATTCACCCCTCCACTTT.

This clonotype has a count of ten or more. This chain uses TRBV5-6 with TRBJ2-2; possible D gene TRBD1, 5 bases. The V end was cut by 3 bases, the J end by 3 bases, with 15 bases between. Germline-derived CDR1 and CDR2 are SGHDT and YYEEEE. This CDR3 has 16 residues. The DNA for the CDR3 is TGTGCCAGCAGCTCTCCCGGCAGGGTATACACCGGGGAGCTGTTTTTT. This translates into CASSSPGRVYTGELFF. The full variable domain, its missing parts supplied by reference TRBV5-6 and TRBJ2-2, is DAGVTQSPTHLIKTRGQQVTLRCSPKSGHDTVSWYQQALGQGPQFIFQYYEEEERQRGNFPDRFSGHQFPNYSSELNVNALLLGDSALYLCASSSPGRVYTGELFFGEGSRLTVL.

The sample holds many counts of this clonotype. The chain couples TRBV9 to TRBJ2-7; TRBD1 matches 7 bases. This CDR3 has 17 residues. J lost 2 bases, V lost 0 bases, and 11 bases had no gene match. Germline assignment: CDR1 SGDLS and CDR2 YYNGEE. CDR3 in DNA: TGTGCCAGCAGCGTAGCTACAGGGGCAGGGACCCCCTACGAGCAGTACTTC. Encoded protein: CASSVATGAGTPYEQYF.

The chain recombines TRBV11-1 with TRBJ2-7, with 8 bases that match TRBD1. V lost 5 bases to trimming and J lost 2 bases; unmatched junction nucleotides: 8. CDR1 and CDR2 (germline): SGHAT, FQDESV (reference sequence). This CDR3 is 15 amino acids long. In nucleotides, the CDR3 is TGTGCCAGCAGCCCGGGTCCACAGGGGGCCTACGAGCAGTACGTC. It is translated as CASSPGPQGAYEQYV.